This T cell receptor (beta chain) was sequenced for a study of blood T cell repertoires in COVID-19. Looking at the study overall: Samples came from the United States, Italy and Spain, spanning acute and convalescent COVID-19. Sources were T cells, B-cell-depleted T cells, or PBMCs; the material itself was cDNA or gDNA.

Participant ages covered roughly 18 to 89 years across around 22 US areas. This CDR3 is 16 amino acids long. Germline CDR1 SGDLS, CDR2 YYNGEE. V dropped 0 bases and J dropped 6 bases, with 15 bases sitting between them. Libraries were prepared by immunoSEQ multiplex PCR; TCRdb keeps only in-frame clonotypes and omits some of them. Here the sample spans 150,000 to 200,000 clones, over 75% being singletons. The TCR comes from a human donor with acute COVID-19. The donor label of this sample is uncertain. Sequenced material: PBMCs or T cells enriched from blood (not recorded which). The V gene is TRBV9, the J gene TRBJ2-2, with D possibly being TRBD2 (6 bases). CDR3 amino acids: CASSVVGGSLAGELFF. CDR3 coding DNA: TGTGCCAGCAGCGTAGTGGGGGGTAGCCTCGCCGGGGAGCTGTTTTTT.